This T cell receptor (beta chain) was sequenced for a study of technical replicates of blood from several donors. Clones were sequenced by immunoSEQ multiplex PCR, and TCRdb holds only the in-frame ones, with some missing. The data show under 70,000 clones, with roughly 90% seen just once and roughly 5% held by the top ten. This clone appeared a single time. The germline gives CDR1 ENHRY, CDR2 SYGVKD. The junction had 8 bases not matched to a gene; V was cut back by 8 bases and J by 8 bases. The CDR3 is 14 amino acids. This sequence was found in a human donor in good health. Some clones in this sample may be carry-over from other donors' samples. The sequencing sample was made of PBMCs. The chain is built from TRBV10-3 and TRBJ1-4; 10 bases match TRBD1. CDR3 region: CAIGRDRGDEKLFF. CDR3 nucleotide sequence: TGTGCCATCGGCCGGGACAGGGGAGACGAAAAACTGTTTTTT.